This T cell receptor (beta chain) was recovered during a study of cytomegalovirus exposure and HLA in healthy donors. Study-wide results and limits: A later analysis, which compared TCR beta chains of equal frequency, found the HLA-associated ones more clonally expanded.

With respect to this clone: Antigen unknown.

PCR amplification relied on 60 Vbeta primers (plus 13 Jbeta primers). Sequenced by immunoSEQ multiplex PCR; TCRdb stores in-frame clones only, minus some. In the table there are about 120,000 clones, approximately 83% of which are singletons. Sequenced input: PBMCs. The clonotype was recovered from a woman between 40 and 55 years old in good health and CMV-seropositive.

This CDR3 is CASSRGGDLNTEAFF. The CDR3 DNA follows: TGTGCCAGCAGCAGGGGGGGGGACCTGAACACTGAAGCTTTCTTT. J is TRBJ1-1 and V is TRBV9; TRBD1 is a possible D gene (6 bases). Germline CDR1 is SGDLS and CDR2 is YYNGEE. Trimming stripped 4 bases from V and 0 bases from J, with 13 bases between. The CDR3 extends over 15 amino acids.